These 15 T cell receptor beta chains came from one sample sequenced in a study of sequential checkpoint blockade in melanoma. The treatment denotes: randomized to nivolumab then ipilimumab (arm A) or the reverse (arm B). Here immunoSEQ multiplex PCR was the method, and the copy in TCRdb shows in-frame clones only, minus some. Altogether approximately 29,000 clones are present, approximately 83% being singletons, with the ten largest covering around 17%. The source material was CD8+ T cells sorted from blood (inferred from file names), sampled from a patient given nivolumab and ipilimumab in sequence. The receptors shown here come from a human donor with melanoma.

The V and J genes are TRBV29-1 and TRBJ2-1; 8 bases align to TRBD1. CDR1 and CDR2 from the germline V gene are SQVTM and ANQGSEA. The length of the CDR3 is 15 residues. V gave up 8 bases and J gave up 0 bases; unmatched junction bases: 9. The CDR3 protein is CSSPGGPSSYNEQFF. As DNA, the CDR3 is TGCAGCTCGCCAGGGGGCCCAAGCTCCTACAATGAGCAGTTCTTC.

The table lists this clone with a count of one. The chain carries TRBV4-1 and TRBJ2-7, with 7 bases identical to TRBD1. The germline V gene has CDR1 MGHRA and CDR2 YSYEKL. The CDR3 runs to 13 residues. The ends lost 4 bases at V and 1 base at J; junction bases unmatched: 1. The DNA for the CDR3 is TGCGCCAGCAGCCGGGACAGTTCCTACGAGCAGTACTTC. Protein product: CASSRDSSYEQYF.

The genes are TRBV4-2 and TRBJ1-1; D possibly corresponds to TRBD1 (6 bases). CDR1 and CDR2 from the germline V gene are LGHNA and YNFKEQ. Trimming pared 4 bases from V and 7 bases from J, leaving 10 bases between. CDR3 length: 12 amino acids. CDR3 region: CASSLGTIEAFF. The CDR3 DNA is TGTGCCAGCAGCCTTGGGACAATTGAAGCTTTCTTT.

The chain combines TRBV4-3 with TRBJ2-7; TRBD1 matches at 8 bases. This CDR3 has 16 amino acids. V trimming: 1 base; J trimming: 3 bases; junction bases outside the gene matches: 8. Germline V lookup: CDR1 LGHNA, CDR2 YSLEER. The CDR3 DNA reads TGCGCCAGCAGCCAAGTAGATGGAACAGGGGGCTACGAGCAGTACTTC. Its translation is CASSQVDGTGGYEQYF.

The chain is built from TRBV9 and TRBJ1-4; weak D call: TRBD1 (6 bases). The germline CDR1 and CDR2 sequences are SGDLS and YYNGEE. The CDR3 is 15 residues long. Trimming took 0 bases from V and 2 from J, leaving 8 bases between them. CDR3 DNA sequence: TGTGCCAGCAGCGTAGCAGGGGCTACTAATGAAAAACTGTTTTTT. This gives the protein CASSVAGATNEKLFF.

This sequence joins TRBV4-2 and TRBJ1-6; 7 nucleotides agree with TRBD1. CDR1 and CDR2 (germline): LGHNA, YNFKEQ. The CDR3 has 13 amino acids. V lost 4 bases, J lost 8 bases, and 2 bases stayed unmatched. CDR3 loop: CASSRGTDSPLHF. CDR3 DNA sequence: TGTGCCAGCAGCCGCGGGACAGATTCACCCCTCCACTTT.

This chain links TRBV4-1 with TRBJ2-1; 7 bases map to TRBD2. This CDR3 region has 15 residues. Germline V gene lookup returns CDR1 MGHRA and CDR2 YSYEKL. The V and J ends lost 1 base and 7 bases, in that order; junction bases with no gene match: 7. CDR3 region: CASSQGGGRVNEQFF. The CDR3 DNA is TGCGCCAGCAGCCAAGGGGGGGGGAGGGTAAATGAGCAGTTCTTC.

The J gene is TRBJ1-1, the V gene TRBV28, with 8 nucleotides matching TRBD1. Germline values: CDR1 MDHEN, CDR2 SYDVKM. This CDR3 is built from 13 residues. The ends lost 7 bases at V and 5 bases at J; junction bases unmatched: 6. CDR3 sequence: CASTQGAGTEAFF. The CDR3 DNA follows: TGTGCCAGCACGCAGGGGGCGGGTACTGAAGCTTTCTTT.

The chain is built from TRBV7-2 and TRBJ1-3; TRBD1 agrees at 9 bases. Germline CDR1 SGHTA, CDR2 FQGNSA. The trim removed 4 bases at V and 4 bases at J, leaving 5 bases unmatched. This CDR3 spans 15 amino acids. The CDR3 region is CASSYRGLGGNTIYF. DNA of the CDR3: TGTGCCAGCAGCTACAGGGGGCTAGGGGGAAACACCATATATTTT.

This clone appeared a few times. This chain's CDR3 is CASSPGLDFYEQYF. The CDR3 region has the DNA TGTGCCAGTAGTCCGGGACTGGATTTCTACGAGCAGTACTTC. The chain joins TRBV19 to TRBJ2-7; maybe TRBD2 (6 bases). The CDR3 is 14 residues long. Trimming cost V 5 bases and J 3 bases, with 14 bases left between them. Germline CDR1 LNHDA, CDR2 SQIVND (reference sequence).

V is TRBV7-9 and J is TRBJ2-7; TRBD2 agrees at 8 bases. The germline V gene encodes CDR1 SEHNR and CDR2 FQNEAQ (reference sequence). The V segment lost 10 bases and the J segment 6 bases; nucleotides outside the gene matches: 8. The CDR3 is 12 residues long. CDR3 region: CATAAGGSEQYF. CDR3 DNA: TGTGCCACTGCGGCGGGGGGAAGCGAGCAGTACTTC. Filled out from reference TRBV7-9 and TRBJ2-7, the complete variable domain reads DTGVSQNPRHKITKRGQNVTFRCDPISEHNRLYWYRQTLGQGPEFLTYFQNEAQLEKSRLLSDRFSAERPKGSFSTLEIQRTEQGDSAMYLCATAAGGSEQYFGPGTRLTVT.

In its sample, this clone was seen once. The chain's CDR3 is CASERGVGSGQPQHF. In DNA form, the CDR3 reads TGTGCCAGCGAACGGGGGGTCGGCTCGGGACAGCCCCAGCATTTT. The rearrangement links TRBV6-1 to TRBJ1-5; weak D call: TRBD1 (5 bases). The CDR3 length is 15 residues. Germline V lookup: CDR1 MNHNS, CDR2 SASEGT. V lost 8 bases and J 7 bases, leaving 21 bases between the germline ends.

This chain links TRBV29-1 with TRBJ2-5; a possible D gene is TRBD1 (5 bases). The germline V gene has CDR1 SQVTM and CDR2 ANQGSEA. The V end was cut by 3 bases, the J end by 4 bases, with 12 bases between. The CDR3 extends over 13 amino acids. This CDR3 is CSVDAGPAETQYF. CDR3 sequence (DNA): TGCAGCGTTGATGCAGGGCCAGCAGAGACCCAGTACTTC.

The V gene is TRBV4-1, the J gene TRBJ1-6; D uncertain. The germline V and J ends were trimmed by 0 bases and 3 bases, with 3 bases remaining between them. There are 14 residues in the CDR3. Germline assignment: CDR1 MGHRA and CDR2 YSYEKL. The CDR3 region has the DNA TGCGCCAGCAGCCAAGACAACTATAATTCACCCCTCCACTTT. Protein product: CASSQDNYNSPLHF.

This clone was recorded only once. The rearrangement joins TRBV5-8 to TRBJ2-1; no firm D call. The CDR3 runs to 12 residues. Germline V lookup: CDR1 SGHTS, CDR2 YDEGEE. V lost 2 bases, J lost 8 bases, and 8 bases lay in between. The CDR3 region is CASSFSVDEQFF. The DNA for the CDR3 is TGTGCCAGCAGCTTTTCCGTAGATGAGCAGTTCTTC.